This T cell receptor (beta chain) was sequenced for a study of cytomegalovirus exposure and HLA in healthy donors. Overall study findings and caveats: Some segments of the V type, notably TRBV6-2 and TRBV6-3, were excluded as indistinguishable.

CDR1 is SNHLY and CDR2 is FYNNEI in the germline V gene. Trimming took 8 bases from V and 3 from J; bases not matched to a gene: 14. The CDR3 runs to 17 residues. Remarks on this clone: Its specificity is not known.

PCR was performed using 60 Vbeta and 13 Jbeta primers. Here immunoSEQ multiplex PCR was the method, and the copy in TCRdb shows in-frame clones only, minus some. There are around 200,000 clones in the sample; 75% to 90% occur only once, and around 0.31% lies in the top ten. The receptor was isolated from a woman aged 25-40 years in good health and CMV-seronegative. The chain is built from TRBV2 and TRBJ2-3; the match to TRBD2 covers 10 bases. Sequenced input: PBMCs. Written as DNA, the CDR3 is TGTGCCAGCCACGCACCCGGGGCTAGCGGGAGAACAGATACGCAGTATTTT. This sequence encodes CASHAPGASGRTDTQYF.